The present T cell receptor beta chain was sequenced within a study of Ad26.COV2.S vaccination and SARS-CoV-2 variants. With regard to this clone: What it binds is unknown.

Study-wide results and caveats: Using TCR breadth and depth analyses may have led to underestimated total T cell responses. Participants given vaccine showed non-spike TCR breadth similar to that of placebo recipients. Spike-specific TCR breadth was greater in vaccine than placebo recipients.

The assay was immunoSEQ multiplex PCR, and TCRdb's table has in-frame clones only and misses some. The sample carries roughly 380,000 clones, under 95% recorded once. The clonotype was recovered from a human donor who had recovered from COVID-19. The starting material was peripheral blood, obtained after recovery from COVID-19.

The CDR3 DNA sequence: TGTGCCAGCAGTCCGCGGACGAACACTGAAGCTTTCTTT. Protein sequence: CASSPRTNTEAFF. The rearrangement links TRBV6-6 to TRBJ1-1; D unresolved. V lost 5 bases and J lost 1, with 8 bases in between. Germline V gives CDR1 MNHNY, CDR2 SVGAGI (reference sequence). The CDR3 has 13 amino acids.